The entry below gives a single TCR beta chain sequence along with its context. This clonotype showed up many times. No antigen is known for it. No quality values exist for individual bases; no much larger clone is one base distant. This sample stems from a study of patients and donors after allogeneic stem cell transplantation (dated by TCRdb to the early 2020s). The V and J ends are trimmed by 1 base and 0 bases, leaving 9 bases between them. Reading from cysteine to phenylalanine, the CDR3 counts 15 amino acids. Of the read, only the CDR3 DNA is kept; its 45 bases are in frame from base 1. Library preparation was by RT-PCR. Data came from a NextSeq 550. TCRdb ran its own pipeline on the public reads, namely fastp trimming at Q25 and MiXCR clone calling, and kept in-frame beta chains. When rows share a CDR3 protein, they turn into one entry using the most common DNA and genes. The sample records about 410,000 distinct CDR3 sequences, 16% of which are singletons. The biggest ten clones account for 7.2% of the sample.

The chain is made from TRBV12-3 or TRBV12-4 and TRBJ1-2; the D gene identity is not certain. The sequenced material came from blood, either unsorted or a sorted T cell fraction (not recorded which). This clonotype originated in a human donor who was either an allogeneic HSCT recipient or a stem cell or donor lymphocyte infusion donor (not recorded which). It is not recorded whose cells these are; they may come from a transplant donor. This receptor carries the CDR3 CASSLGGGSNYGYTF. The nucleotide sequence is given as TGTGCCAGCAGTTTAGGTGGCGGGTCTAACTATGGCTACACCTTC.